This entry lists 29 T cell receptor beta chains sequenced from one sample in a study of neoadjuvant anti-PD-1 for oral cavity cancer. Measured with immunoSEQ multiplex PCR; TCRdb has only the in-frame clones, and not every one. The sample shows approximately 14,000 clones, roughly 79% of them seen only once. Time point defined: after neoadjuvant nivolumab, at surgical resection. Sequenced material: PBMCs, taken after nivolumab (anti-PD-1) treatment. All receptors come from a person between 35 and 79 years old with oral cavity squamous cell carcinoma.

The rearrangement joins TRBV6-1 to TRBJ2-4, with 9 positions matching TRBD1. The CDR3 is made up of 18 amino acids. Germline CDR1 and CDR2: MNHNS and SASEGT. With V trimmed by 2 bases and J by 0 bases, 8 bases remained unmatched. CDR3 in amino acids: CASSERDRVLLAKNIQYF. The CDR3 DNA follows: TGTGCCAGCAGTGAACGGGACAGGGTACTACTAGCCAAAAACATTCAGTACTTC.

The rearrangement joins TRBV6-1 to TRBJ1-3; 7 bases fit TRBD1. The CDR3 has 14 amino acids. Germline CDR1 reads MNHNS; CDR2 reads SASEGT. After removal of 5 bases from V and 3 bases from J, the junction contained 4 bases not matched to a gene. The CDR3, as DNA: TGTGCCAGCAGTCTTCGACAGGGTGGAAACACCATATATTTT. It encodes CASSLRQGGNTIYF.

In this sample, this clone turned up a few times. The rearrangement uses TRBV28 and TRBJ1-1; possible D gene TRBD1, 6 bases. The CDR3 consists of 11 residues. Germline CDR1 is MDHEN and CDR2 is SYDVKM. The germline V and J ends were trimmed by 7 bases and 7 bases, with 10 bases remaining between them. The CDR3 region is CASTQQGEAFF. The CDR3 DNA is TGTGCCAGCACCCAACAGGGTGAAGCTTTCTTT.

The count of this clone is one. The rearrangement links TRBV7-2 to TRBJ1-2; 7 bases align to TRBD1. J was trimmed by 6 bases and V by 4 bases; bases with no gene match: 11. Germline V gene data show CDR1 as SGHTA and CDR2 as FQGNSA. CDR3 length equals 15 residues. The CDR3 loop is CASSWTGGASDGYTF. The CDR3 region has the DNA TGTGCCAGCAGCTGGACAGGTGGGGCTAGTGATGGCTACACCTTC. Drawing the rest from reference TRBV7-2 and TRBJ1-2, the complete variable domain is GAGVSQSPSNKVTEKGKDVELRCDPISGHTALYWYRQSLGQGLEFLIYFQGNSAPDKSGLPSDRFSAERTGGSVSTLTIQRTQQEDSAVYLCASSWTGGASDGYTFGSGTRLTVV.

This chain links TRBV19 with TRBJ2-5, with a weak D call TRBD2 (5 bases). The CDR3 is made up of 13 amino acids. The V and J ends lost 5 bases and 4 bases respectively, with 11 bases between them. The V gene's germline CDR1 is LNHDA and CDR2 SQIVND (reference sequence). DNA of the CDR3: TGTGCCAGTAGTGCGGGTTGGCGAGAGACCCAGTACTTC. Amino acids: CASSAGWRETQYF.

This chain connects TRBV4-2 to TRBJ1-1; D is uncertain. Trimming stripped 0 bases from V and 8 bases from J, with 10 bases between. CDR1 is LGHNA and CDR2 is YNFKEQ in the germline V gene. The CDR3 consists of 13 residues. The CDR3 sequence is CASSQDRAEEAFF. Written as DNA, the CDR3 is TGTGCCAGCAGCCAAGATCGGGCCGAAGAAGCTTTCTTT.

The chain uses TRBV11-2 and TRBJ2-3; 11 positions match TRBD2. Per the germline V gene, CDR1 is SGHAT and CDR2 is FQNNGV. The CDR3 is made up of 16 amino acids. Trimming cost V 3 bases and J 3 bases; bases outside gene matches: 5. CDR3 in amino acids: CASSFIAGGRTDTQYF. As DNA, the CDR3 is TGTGCCAGCAGCTTTATAGCGGGAGGGAGGACAGATACGCAGTATTTT.

The J gene is TRBJ2-2, the V gene TRBV9; D remains unclear. In germline, CDR1 is SGDLS, CDR2 YYNGEE. Trimming pared 1 base from V and 1 base from J, leaving 8 bases between. CDR3 size: 15 residues. The CDR3 spells CASSVSPENTGELFF. CDR3 DNA sequence: TGTGCCAGCAGCGTATCTCCTGAGAACACCGGGGAGCTGTTTTTT.

J is TRBJ1-2 and V is TRBV5-6; TRBD1 matches at 8 bases. CDR3 length: 15 amino acids. V gave up 0 bases and J gave up 4 bases; unmatched junction bases: 5. CDR1 and CDR2 from the germline V gene are SGHDT and YYEEEE. CDR3 nucleotide sequence: TGTGCCAGCAGCTTGGACGACAGGGGTTCCTATGGCTACACCTTC. Its protein product is CASSLDDRGSYGYTF.

There are a few counts of this clone. V and J are TRBV6-4 and TRBJ2-1; D unresolved. The V end lost 3 bases, the J end lost 8 bases, and 11 bases lay between the germline ends. Per germline, CDR1 MRHNA and CDR2 SNTAGT. This CDR3 is 13 amino acids long. CDR3 in DNA: TGTGCCAGCAGTGAGATCATAGGCGATGAGCAGTTCTTC. Translating gives CASSEIIGDEQFF.

This clone was detected a few times. The chain links TRBV19 to TRBJ2-7, with D perhaps matching TRBD1 (7 bases). The germline CDR1 and CDR2 sequences are LNHDA and SQIVND (reference sequence). Between the trimmed V and J ends, which lost 6 bases and 4 bases, there was a span of 13 bases. The CDR3 is made up of 13 amino acids. The CDR3 DNA reads as TGTGCCAGTAGCGTACAGGGGACTTACGAGCAGTACTTC. Residues: CASSVQGTYEQYF.

This rearrangement joins TRBV5-1 to TRBJ2-5; 12 bases are a match to TRBD2. This CDR3 region has 16 residues. V lost 4 bases to trimming and J lost 2 bases; unmatched junction nucleotides: 6. Germline-derived CDR1 and CDR2 are SGHRS and YFSETQ. This chain's CDR3 is CASSPWTSGTQETQYF. For the CDR3, the DNA is TGCGCCAGCAGCCCGTGGACTAGCGGGACACAAGAGACCCAGTACTTC.

The V gene is TRBV27, the J gene TRBJ2-3, with TRBD2 matching over 10 bases. Germline CDR1 is MNHEY and CDR2 is SMNVEV (reference sequence). J lost 2 bases, V lost 5 bases, and 4 bases had no gene match. This CDR3 contains 15 residues. The CDR3 spells CASSKTSGYTDTQYF. The CDR3 DNA follows: TGTGCCAGCAGTAAGACTAGCGGGTACACAGATACGCAGTATTTT.

The chain carries TRBV27 and TRBJ2-5, with 14 bases that match TRBD2. Germline CDR1 reads MNHEY; CDR2 reads SMNVEV (reference sequence). Unmatched junction bases numbered 10, after V lost 5 bases and J lost 5 bases. The CDR3 consists of 17 residues. Here the CDR3 reads CASSPPGLAGVYETQYF. The CDR3 region has the DNA TGTGCCAGCAGTCCTCCGGGACTAGCGGGAGTATATGAGACCCAGTACTTC.

The genes are TRBV27 and TRBJ1-2; 7 bases fit TRBD1. Germline V gene sequence: CDR1 MNHEY, CDR2 SMNVEV (reference sequence). The CDR3 contains 13 residues. V shed 2 bases and J 7 bases; nucleotides not matched to a gene: 4. The CDR3 nucleotides are TGTGCCAGCAGTTTAAGGGGGCAGGGTGGCTACACCTTC. It yields the protein CASSLRGQGGYTF.

CDR3 protein: CASSVGQGAGTDTQYF. CDR3 coding DNA: TGTGCCAGCAGCGTAGGTCAGGGAGCGGGCACAGATACGCAGTATTTT. The J gene is TRBJ2-3, the V gene TRBV9; D may be TRBD1 or TRBD2 (5 bases each). Between the trimmed V and J ends, which lost 0 bases and 1 base, there was a span of 12 bases. The CDR3 is made up of 16 amino acids. Germline-derived CDR1 and CDR2 are SGDLS and YYNGEE.

CDR3 sequence (DNA): TGCGCCAGCAGCTTGGGTGGCACAGATACGCAGTATTTT. It is translated as CASSLGGTDTQYF. The chain is built from TRBV5-1 and TRBJ2-3; no clear D. Deletions cut 0 bases from V and 1 base from J, with 3 bases between. CDR1 and CDR2 (germline): SGHRS, YFSETQ. This CDR3 has 13 residues.

The chain combines TRBV14 with TRBJ2-3; 7 bases are shared with TRBD2. This CDR3 region has 15 residues. Germline values: CDR1 SGHDN, CDR2 FVKESK. V dropped 4 bases and J dropped 3; count of bases not matched to a gene: 7. DNA of the CDR3: TGTGCCAGCAGCCGAGGACTAGGGTCGACAGATACGCAGTATTTT. Its protein product is CASSRGLGSTDTQYF.

CDR3 nucleotide sequence: TGCGCCAGCAGCTCCCAGACAGGGGAAGACATTCAGTACTTC. As protein: CASSSQTGEDIQYF. This rearrangement joins TRBV5-1 to TRBJ2-4; 8 nucleotides line up with TRBD1. Germline CDR1 and CDR2: SGHRS and YFSETQ. CDR3 length: 14 residues. Trimming cost V 3 bases and J 8 bases; bases outside gene matches: 7.

This chain links TRBV25-1 with TRBJ1-1, with D possibly being TRBD1 (6 bases). Germline V gene sequence: CDR1 MGHDK, CDR2 SYGVNS. V gave up 3 bases and J gave up 7 bases, with 9 bases separating them. The CDR3 loop spans 12 amino acids. For the CDR3, the DNA is TGTGCCAGCAGTGATCTCAGGGGTGAAGCTTTCTTT. This translates into CASSDLRGEAFF.

This clone has more than one count but fewer than ten. The gene calls are TRBV7-8 and TRBJ1-5; TRBD1 matches 9 bases. The CDR3 runs 15 residues. Germline CDR1 and CDR2: SGHVS and FQNEAQ. With V trimmed by 4 bases and J by 1 base, 2 bases remained unmatched. CDR3 coding DNA: TGTGCCAGCAGCTGGACAGGGGAGAGCAATCAGCCCCAGCATTTT. This encodes CASSWTGESNQPQHF.

The chain is built from TRBV27 and TRBJ2-7, with 13 bases fitting TRBD2. The J segment lost 0 bases and the V segment lost 6 bases, leaving 8 bases of the junction unmatched. The germline CDR1 and CDR2 sequences are MNHEY and SMNVEV (reference sequence). CDR3 length: 17 residues. The CDR3, as DNA: TGTGCCAGCAGCCCGGGACTAGCGGGACGCTTCTCCTACGAGCAGTACTTC. It codes for CASSPGLAGRFSYEQYF.

The chain has TRBV7-6 and TRBJ1-1, with 7 bases lining up with TRBD1. This CDR3 comprises 14 residues. Germline assignment: CDR1 SGHVS and CDR2 FNYEAQ. V was clipped by 4 bases and J by 2 bases; unmatched bases: 4. The DNA for the CDR3 is TGTGCCAGCAGCTCCAGGGACAGAAACACTGAAGCTTTCTTT. It yields the protein CASSSRDRNTEAFF.

CDR3 DNA sequence: TGTGCCAGCAGTTTTTCGACTTCTTACAATGAGCAGTTCTTC. It is translated as CASSFSTSYNEQFF. This chain links TRBV6-5 with TRBJ2-1, with D hard to call. Trimming removed 4 bases from V and 4 bases from J, with 11 bases in between. The length of the CDR3 is 14 residues. The germline V gene encodes CDR1 MNHEY and CDR2 SVGAGI.

Here the CDR3 reads CASSLVSPGGEQFF. DNA for the CDR3: TGTGCCAGCAGCTTAGTATCCCCCGGCGGCGAGCAGTTCTTC. This chain uses TRBV7-6 with TRBJ2-1; D gene unclear. The CDR3 contains 14 residues. Per the germline V gene, CDR1 is SGHVS and CDR2 is FNYEAQ. V was clipped by 1 base and J by 10 bases, with 14 bases between them.

This sequence joins TRBV13 and TRBJ2-7; 8 nucleotides line up with TRBD1. Per the germline V gene, CDR1 is PRHDT and CDR2 is FYEKMQ (reference sequence). Trimming removed 5 bases from V and 5 bases from J; junction bases left unmatched: 11. The CDR3 sequence is 15 residues long. CDR3 nucleotide sequence: TGTGCCAGCAGCCCGGAGACAGGGGTAATCGACGAGCAGTACTTC. Residues: CASSPETGVIDEQYF.

Only a few counts were recorded for this clone. This chain uses TRBV30 with TRBJ1-5; possible D gene TRBD1, 6 bases. Trimming removed 3 bases at V and 3 bases at J, with 12 bases between. Per germline, CDR1 GTSNPN and CDR2 SVGIG (reference sequence). CDR3 length: 14 residues. The DNA for the CDR3 is TGTGCCTGGAGCGAAGGACAGAACAATCAGCCCCAGCATTTT. Amino acid sequence: CAWSEGQNNQPQHF.

The V gene is TRBV29-1, the J gene TRBJ2-3, with D possibly TRBD1 on 6 matching bases. Trimming left V 2 bases short and J 4 bases short, with 7 bases between. The CDR3 extends over 12 amino acids. The germline V gene has CDR1 SQVTM and CDR2 ANQGSEA. The CDR3, as DNA: TGCAGCGTTGAAACAGGGCCAGATACGCAGTATTTT. Encoded protein: CSVETGPDTQYF.

This sequence joins TRBV5-1 and TRBJ2-1; TRBD1 matches 7 bases. Unmatched junction bases numbered 2, after V lost 0 bases and J lost 2 bases. This CDR3 contains 15 residues. Germline lookup yields CDR1 SGHRS and CDR2 YFSETQ. CDR3 loop: CASSLEGQTYNEQFF. DNA of the CDR3: TGCGCCAGCAGCTTGGAGGGACAGACCTACAATGAGCAGTTCTTC.